The source of this T cell receptor (beta chain) is a study of shared clonotypes between healthy human individuals. Study-level findings and limits: It was anticipated that sequencing depth would influence how many clonotypes donors shared.

The deep-level immunoSEQ assay was used. Here immunoSEQ multiplex PCR was the method, and the copy in TCRdb shows in-frame clones only, minus some. The data contain some 2,000,000 clones, over 85% of them singletons. As for this clone: The antigen is undetermined.

Germline CDR1 and CDR2: LNHDA and SQIVND (reference sequence). V lost 7 bases, J lost 4 bases, and 7 bases stayed unmatched. CDR3 length equals 14 residues. The chain employs TRBV19 and TRBJ1-2; 9 nucleotides agree with TRBD1. Sequencing was performed on naive CD4+ T cells sorted from blood. Sample subset: CD45RA+ positively selected. This receptor was identified in a man aged 18 to 29 in good health. CDR3 nucleotide sequence: TGTGCCAGTAACCCGGGACAGGGAGGCTATGGCTACACCTTC. Residues: CASNPGQGGYGYTF.